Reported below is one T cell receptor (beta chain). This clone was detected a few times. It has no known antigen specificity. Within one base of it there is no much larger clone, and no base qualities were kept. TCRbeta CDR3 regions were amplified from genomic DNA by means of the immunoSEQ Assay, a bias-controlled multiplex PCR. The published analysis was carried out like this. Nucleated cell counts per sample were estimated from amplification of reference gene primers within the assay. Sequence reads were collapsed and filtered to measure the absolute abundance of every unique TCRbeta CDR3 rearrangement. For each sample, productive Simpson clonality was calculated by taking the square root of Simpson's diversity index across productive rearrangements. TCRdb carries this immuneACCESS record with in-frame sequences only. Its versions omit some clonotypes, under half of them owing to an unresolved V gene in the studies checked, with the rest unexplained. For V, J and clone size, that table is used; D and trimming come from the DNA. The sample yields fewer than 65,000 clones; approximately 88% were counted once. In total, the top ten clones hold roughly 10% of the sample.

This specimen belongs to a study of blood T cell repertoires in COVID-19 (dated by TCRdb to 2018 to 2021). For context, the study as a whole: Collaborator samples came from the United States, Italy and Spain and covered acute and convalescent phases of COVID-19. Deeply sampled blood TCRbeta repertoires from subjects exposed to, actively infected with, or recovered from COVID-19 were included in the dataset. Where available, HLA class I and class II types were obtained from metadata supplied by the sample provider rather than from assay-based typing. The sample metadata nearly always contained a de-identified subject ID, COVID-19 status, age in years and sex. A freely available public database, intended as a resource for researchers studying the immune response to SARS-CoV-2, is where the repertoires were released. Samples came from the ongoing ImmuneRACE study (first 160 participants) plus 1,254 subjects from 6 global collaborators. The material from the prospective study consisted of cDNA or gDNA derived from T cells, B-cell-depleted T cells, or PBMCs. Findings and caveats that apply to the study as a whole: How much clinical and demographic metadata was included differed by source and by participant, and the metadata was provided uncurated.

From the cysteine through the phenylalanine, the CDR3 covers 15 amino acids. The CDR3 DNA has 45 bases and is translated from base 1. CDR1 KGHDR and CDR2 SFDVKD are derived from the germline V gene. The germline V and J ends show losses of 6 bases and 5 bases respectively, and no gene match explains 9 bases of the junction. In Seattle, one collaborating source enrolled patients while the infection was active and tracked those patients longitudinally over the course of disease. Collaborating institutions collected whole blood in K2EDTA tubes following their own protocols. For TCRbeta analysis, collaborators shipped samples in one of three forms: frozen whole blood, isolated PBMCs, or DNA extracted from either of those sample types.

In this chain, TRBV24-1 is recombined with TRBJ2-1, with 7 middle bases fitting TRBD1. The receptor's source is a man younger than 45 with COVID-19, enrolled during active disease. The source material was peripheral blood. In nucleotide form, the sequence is TGTGCCACCAGTCCCCAGGGACAGCCTAACAATGAGCAGTTCTTC. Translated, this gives CATSPQGQPNNEQFF.